These 24 T cell receptor beta chains came from one sample sequenced in a study of blood T cell repertoires in COVID-19 (dated by TCRdb to 2019 to 2021). The method behind the library was the immunoSEQ multiplex PCR assay. TCRdb stores this immuneACCESS table with in-frame sequences only. Part of the clones is absent; in the studies checked, under half of the shortfall reflects unresolved V genes, and no reason is known for the rest. For this sample the table gives more than 200,000 clones, of which 70% to 90% were detected only once. The ten top clones hold approximately 0.7% of the sample. Sequenced sample: peripheral blood. Receptors were obtained from a middle-aged man with acute or convalescent COVID-19.

This sequence joins TRBV28 and TRBJ1-1; TRBD1 matches 8 bases. Germline loops: CDR1 MDHEN, CDR2 SYDVKM. This CDR3 is built from 15 residues. V was clipped by 6 bases and J by 2 bases; unmatched bases: 8. DNA for the CDR3: TGTGCCAGCAGCCCATCGGACAGGGTTAACACTGAAGCTTTCTTT. Amino acids: CASSPSDRVNTEAFF.

The V gene is TRBV5-1, the J gene TRBJ2-7, with D possibly being TRBD1 (5 bases). The CDR3 extends over 14 amino acids. V was trimmed by 0 bases and J by 1 base, leaving 8 bases between them. Germline V lookup: CDR1 SGHRS, CDR2 YFSETQ. CDR3 sequence reads: CASSLGGLSYEQYF. CDR3 nucleotide sequence: TGCGCCAGCAGCTTGGGGGGCCTATCCTACGAGCAGTACTTC.

The chain uses TRBV6-5 and TRBJ1-5; tentatively, D is TRBD1 (6 bases). CDR1 MNHEY and CDR2 SVGAGI come from the germline V gene. This CDR3 region has 15 residues. Deletions cut 5 bases from V and 7 bases from J, with 18 bases between. CDR3 nucleotide sequence: TGTGCCAGCAGTCGGAACGCAGGGGTAGGGCAGCCCCAGCATTTT. Protein product: CASSRNAGVGQPQHF.

This clone was seen a single time. The chain combines TRBV6-5 with TRBJ2-6; possible D gene TRBD1, 5 bases. V was pared by 6 bases and J by 4 bases, with 13 bases between. Germline CDR1 reads MNHEY; CDR2 reads SVGAGI. This CDR3 is 15 amino acids long. CDR3 loop: CASRDDSTGANVLTF. CDR3 in DNA: TGTGCCAGCAGGGACGACAGCACCGGGGCCAACGTCCTGACTTTC.

The rearrangement links TRBV10-1 to TRBJ2-7; 8 bases map to TRBD1. Germline CDR1 reads WNHNN; CDR2 reads SYGVQD (reference sequence). J lost 7 bases, V lost 2 bases, and 7 bases had no gene match. CDR3 length: 14 amino acids. The CDR3, as DNA: TGCGCCAGCAGTGAGGCAGGGGGCGCGGAGGAGCAGTACTTC. Encoded protein: CASSEAGGAEEQYF.

The CDR3 spells CASSLFGKGDTEAFF. DNA for the CDR3: TGCGCCAGCAGCTTGTTTGGGAAGGGGGACACTGAAGCTTTCTTT. This chain joins TRBV5-1 and TRBJ1-1, with TRBD1 as a possible D gene (6 bases). V dropped 1 base and J dropped 3 bases, with 13 bases sitting between them. CDR3 length: 15 residues. The germline gives CDR1 SGHRS, CDR2 YFSETQ.

The chain uses TRBV2 and TRBJ2-4; perhaps TRBD2 as D (5 bases). Germline CDR1 and CDR2: SNHLY and FYNNEI. This CDR3 comprises 14 residues. V lost 6 bases and J lost 9, with 18 bases in between. CDR3 coding DNA: TGTGCCAGCAGCCCCGAAGGCGGGCGGGCCATTCAGTACTTC. Its protein product is CASSPEGGRAIQYF. The whole variable domain, filled in from reference TRBV2 and TRBJ2-4, reads EPEVTQTPSHQVTQMGQEVILRCVPISNHLYFYWYRQILGQKVEFLVSFYNNEISEKSEIFDDQFSVERPDGSNFTLKIRSTKLEDSAMYFCASSPEGGRAIQYFGAGTRLSVL.

The V and J genes are TRBV28 and TRBJ1-2; a weak D match, TRBD1 (6 bases). Germline CDR1 is MDHEN and CDR2 is SYDVKM. Trimming cost V 3 bases and J 8 bases, with 25 bases left between them. The CDR3 runs to 17 residues. This CDR3 is CASSFSHGQRDSVGYTF. The CDR3 nucleotides read TGTGCCAGCAGTTTCTCTCATGGACAGCGAGACTCTGTCGGCTACACCTTC.

The gene calls are TRBV2 and TRBJ2-2, with TRBD1 identical over 8 bases. The CDR3 covers 14 residues. V shed 6 bases and J 2 bases; nucleotides not matched to a gene: 2. Germline V lookup: CDR1 SNHLY, CDR2 FYNNEI. The CDR3 sequence is CASRGTGNTGELFF. The DNA for the CDR3 is TGTGCCAGCAGGGGGACAGGCAACACCGGGGAGCTGTTTTTT.

The chain carries TRBV5-8 and TRBJ2-5; 11 nucleotides align to TRBD1. Germline loops: CDR1 SGHTS, CDR2 YDEGEE. V lost 0 bases and J lost 5; bases outside the gene matches: 6. CDR3 length equals 16 residues. The CDR3 sequence is CASSLGDRGVGETQYF. The CDR3 nucleotides read TGTGCCAGCAGCTTGGGGGACAGGGGGGTCGGTGAGACCCAGTACTTC.

V gene TRBV3-1 (or the pseudogene TRBV3-2) combines with J gene TRBJ1-2; D might be TRBD1 (6 bases). V dropped 1 base and J dropped 5 bases, with 14 bases sitting between them. The CDR3 spans 15 residues. Germline CDR1 is LGHDT and CDR2 is YNNKEL (reference sequence). CDR3 amino acids: CASSQGLTGLYGYTF. The CDR3 DNA is TGTGCCAGCAGCCAAGGTCTTACAGGGCTATATGGCTACACCTTC.

V gene TRBV5-1 combines with J gene TRBJ2-1; TRBD1 matches 8 bases. Germline assignment: CDR1 SGHRS and CDR2 YFSETQ. With 0 bases clipped from V and 8 bases from J, the junction kept 10 bases outside the gene matches. The CDR3 extends over 16 amino acids. In DNA form, the CDR3 reads TGCGCCAGCAGCTTGGTGTCTCCAGGGGGCGGCGATGAGCAGTTCTTC. Residues: CASSLVSPGGGDEQFF.

This chain uses TRBV9 with TRBJ2-7; 8 bases align to TRBD2. V lost 0 bases and J lost 2; bases outside the gene matches: 4. The germline gives CDR1 SGDLS, CDR2 YYNGEE. CDR3 size: 15 residues. This CDR3 reads CASSVGSGSAYEQYF. In nucleotides, the CDR3 is TGTGCCAGCAGCGTAGGAAGCGGGAGCGCCTACGAGCAGTACTTC.

This chain links TRBV6-4 with TRBJ2-1; D possibly corresponds to TRBD2 (5 bases). The CDR3 is 14 amino acids. CDR1 and CDR2 from the germline V gene are MRHNA and SNTAGT. Trimming removed 7 bases at V and 10 bases at J, with 20 bases between. The CDR3, as DNA: TGTGCCAGCAAGTCCGGGATCGCGTCCGGGGAGCAGTTCTTC. Protein product: CASKSGIASGEQFF.

The chain couples TRBV18 to TRBJ1-5; 9 bases fit TRBD1. CDR1 KGHSH and CDR2 LQKENI come from the germline V gene. The CDR3 totals 17 residues. Trimming removed 4 bases from V and 1 base from J; junction bases left unmatched: 8. The CDR3 loop reads CASSRGDRARSNQPQHF. For the CDR3, the DNA is TGTGCCAGCTCACGAGGGGACAGGGCTCGGAGCAATCAGCCCCAGCATTTT.

The V call is TRBV4-3, the J call TRBJ2-7; D gene unclear. CDR3 size: 14 residues. Germline CDR1 LGHNA, CDR2 YSLEER. Trimming removed 0 bases at V and 0 bases at J, with 6 bases between. The CDR3 DNA follows: TGCGCCAGCAGCCAAGATATCAGCTCCTACGAGCAGTACTTC. Amino acid sequence: CASSQDISSYEQYF.

The chain recombines TRBV10-3 with TRBJ1-2; D possibly corresponds to TRBD1 (6 bases). V dropped 4 bases and J dropped 2 bases, with 11 bases sitting between them. Germline CDR1 and CDR2: ENHRY and SYGVKD. This CDR3 has 14 residues. The CDR3 sequence is CAISGDDRNYGYTF. CDR3 DNA: TGTGCCATCAGTGGGGACGACAGGAACTATGGCTACACCTTC.

The sample holds a few counts of this clone. The gene calls are TRBV3-1 (or the pseudogene TRBV3-2) and TRBJ1-4, with 7 bases fitting TRBD1. This CDR3 spans 13 amino acids. The V gene end was trimmed by 4 bases and the J gene end by 10 bases; junction bases not matched to a gene: 6. The germline CDR1 and CDR2 sequences are LGHDT and YNNKEL (reference sequence). Here the CDR3 reads CASSPGTVGKLFF. The CDR3 region has the DNA TGTGCCAGCAGCCCGGGGACAGTGGGAAAACTGTTTTTT.

The chain combines TRBV27 with TRBJ2-7; D possibly corresponds to TRBD1 (5 bases). V was shortened by 8 bases and J by 0 bases, with 17 bases between the two germline ends. CDR1 is MNHEY, CDR2 SMNVEV, per germline (reference sequence). The CDR3 has 15 amino acids. In DNA form, the CDR3 reads TGTGCCAGCCCCCGGGCAGGGCCCAGCTCCTACGAGCAGTACTTC. This codes for CASPRAGPSSYEQYF.

V usage is TRBV4-1 and J usage is TRBJ1-2; D perhaps matches TRBD1 (5 bases). Trimming cost V 0 bases and J 2 bases, with 10 bases left between them. The length of the CDR3 is 15 residues. CDR1 and CDR2 (germline): MGHRA, YSYEKL. The CDR3 DNA reads as TGCGCCAGCAGCCAAGAATCAGGGAGGAACTATGGCTACACCTTC. Encoded protein: CASSQESGRNYGYTF.

The chain couples TRBV12-3 or TRBV12-4 to TRBJ2-5, with no clear D. Trimming took off 2 bases at V and 4 bases at J, with 5 bases between the two ends. The CDR3 consists of 12 residues. The CDR3 here is CASSLRGETQYF. For the CDR3, the DNA is TGTGCCAGCAGTTTAAGAGGAGAGACCCAGTACTTC.

This rearrangement joins TRBV7-3 to TRBJ2-7; possible D gene TRBD2, 6 bases. Germline V gene data show CDR1 as SGHTA and CDR2 as FQGTGA. This CDR3 has 13 residues. V lost 1 base and J lost 5, with 9 bases in between. Here the CDR3 DNA reads TGTGCCAGCAGCTTAAGCGGGATTGACGAGCAGTACTTC. Protein: CASSLSGIDEQYF.

This sequence joins TRBV6-5 and TRBJ1-2; 8 nucleotides agree with TRBD1. Germline values: CDR1 MNHEY, CDR2 SVGAGI. V lost 6 bases to trimming and J lost 8 bases; unmatched junction nucleotides: 14. This CDR3 spans 15 amino acids. The CDR3 loop is CASSDPTGAVWGYTF. CDR3 DNA sequence: TGTGCCAGCAGCGATCCGACAGGGGCCGTCTGGGGCTACACCTTC.

The chain employs TRBV24-1 and TRBJ2-1, with 16 nucleotides matching TRBD2. This CDR3 comprises 15 residues. The V gene's germline CDR1 is KGHDR and CDR2 SFDVKD. J was trimmed by 8 bases and V by 12 bases; bases with no gene match: 9. The CDR3 DNA reads TGTGCCTCGCGCGGGACTAGCGGGAGGGGCTATGAGCAGTTCTTC. It specifies CASRGTSGRGYEQFF.